This T cell receptor beta chain was sequenced during a study of blood T cells in healthy people across ages. Regarding the study as a whole: What prevented conclusive comparison of naive and antigen-experienced cells was that PBMCs were unsorted.

The table lists this clonotype with a few counts. Antigen unknown. Through a sample-barcoded 5' primer and a J-beta primer mix, a second PCR was run for roughly 7 to 11 cycles. Each cDNA molecule received a tag from a template-switch adaptor that had 12 random nucleotides. TCRdb redid the calling of the 5' RACE reads with MiXCR, one entry per CDR3 protein. The sample lists about 1,500,000 distinct CDR3 sequences; 28% were seen once. Trimming cost V 7 bases and J 6 bases, with 24 bases left between them. Germline V CDR1 and CDR2: SGHRS, YFSETQ. The CDR3 has 16 residues. The chain links TRBV5-1 to TRBJ2-3, with D possibly matching TRBD2 (5 bases). The sequence was obtained from a woman aged 30 to 39 in good health. The sample consisted of blood. The CDR3 is CASQNVRVHPGDTQYF. The CDR3 coding sequence is TGCGCCAGCCAAAACGTGCGGGTCCACCCGGGGGATACGCAGTATTTT.